A selection of T cell receptor beta chains follows, all from one sample in a study of blood T cell repertoires in COVID-19. Clones were read by immunoSEQ multiplex PCR, and TCRdb kept only the in-frame ones, dropping some. The table has around 130,000 clones, around nine tenths seen once. Sequencing was carried out using PBMCs or T cells enriched from blood (not recorded which). Every receptor here comes from a woman aged 45-65 years who had recovered from COVID-19. The CDR3 runs from the conserved cysteine through the conserved F or W. The D gene is left open where the match is weak. Not every row has a clone size; where given, it reads once, few, many or a size class.

v_gene	abundance	j_gene	d_gene	CDR3nt	CDR3aa
TRBV7-9	.	TRBJ2-4	TRBD1	TGTGCCAGCAGCTTAGCCCCCGGACAGGGAAACATTCAGTACTTC	CASSLAPGQGNIQYF
TRBV10-1	few	TRBJ1-1	.	TGCGCCAGCAGTGAGTCCCTCGCACTGAAAGCTTTCTTT	CASSESLALKAFF
TRBV7-2	.	TRBJ1-1	TRBD1	TGTGCCAGCAGCTTAAACGGACAGGGGGCAGCTGAAGCTTTCTTT	CASSLNGQGAAEAFF
TRBV11-2	.	TRBJ1-3	TRBD1	TGTGCCAGCAGCGCCCACGACAGGGCGGATGGAAACACCATATATTTT	CASSAHDRADGNTIYF
TRBV5-6	.	TRBJ2-3	.	TGTGCCAGCAGCTTGGAACAGGTGTACACAGATACGCAGTATTTT	CASSLEQVYTDTQYF
TRBV4-1	.	TRBJ1-1	TRBD1	TGCGCCAGCAGCCGAGTGGACAGGGAGGACACTGAAGCTTTCTTT	CASSRVDREDTEAFF
TRBV4-3	.	TRBJ2-7	TRBD2	TGCGCCAGCAGCCAAACGGGCGGGGGGTACTACGAGCAGTACTTC	CASSQTGGGYYEQYF
TRBV5-1	.	TRBJ2-7	TRBD1	TGCGCCAGCAGCTGGCTGACGGGACAGGGGACCTACGAGCAGTACTTC	CASSWLTGQGTYEQYF
TRBV2	.	TRBJ1-1	.	TGTGCCAGCAGCCTAAACAGGGAAAGGACTGAAGCTTTCTTT	CASSLNRERTEAFF
TRBV3-1/TRBV3-2	.	TRBJ1-5	.	TGTGCCAGCAGCGCGGCAGCTTATAGCAATCAGCCCCAGCATTTT	CASSAAAYSNQPQHF
TRBV3-1/TRBV3-2	.	TRBJ1-1	TRBD1	TGTGCCAGCAGCCAAGCGGGACAGGGGGCTGGAGCTTTCTTT	CASSQAGQGAGAFF
TRBV4-1	.	TRBJ2-1	TRBD2	TGCGCCAGCAGCCAAGAATTTGCGGGGGAGATCAGGAGGTACAATGAGCAGTTCTTC	CASSQEFAGEIRRYNEQFF
TRBV4-1	.	TRBJ1-3	TRBD1	TGCGCCAGCAGCCAACTCCCGGGACAGGGCTCTGGAAACACCATATATTTT	CASSQLPGQGSGNTIYF
TRBV5-5	.	TRBJ2-1	.	TGTGCCAGCAGCTATGGGACTCAGGCGAATGAGCAGTTCTTC	CASSYGTQANEQFF
TRBV2	.	TRBJ1-1	.	TGTGCCAGCAATCGACAGGTGGGGCTAGCTGAAGCTTTCTTT	CASNRQVGLAEAFF
TRBV5-1	.	TRBJ2-7	.	TGCGCCAGCAGGTTTAGGGTAGCGTCTTACGAGCAGTACTTC	CASRFRVASYEQYF
TRBV30	.	TRBJ1-4	TRBD1	TGTGCCTGGAGTCAGGGGGCGCCTGAAAAACTGTTTTTT	CAWSQGAPEKLFF
TRBV19	.	TRBJ1-3	TRBD1	TGTGCCAGTAGTATAGGGACAGGGGCTGGAAACACCATATATTTT	CASSIGTGAGNTIYF
TRBV24-1	.	TRBJ2-1	.	TGTGCCACCAGTGCGCAGGGTACGGGCCCCTACAATGAGCAGTTCTTC	CATSAQGTGPYNEQFF
TRBV5-1	.	TRBJ2-1	.	TGCGCCAGCAGCCTCGCGGGACAGACAAACAATGAGCAGTTCTTC	CASSLAGQTNNEQFF
TRBV5-1	.	TRBJ1-1	.	TGCGCCAGCAGCTGGCAGGGGAACACTGAAGCTTTCTTT	CASSWQGNTEAFF
TRBV4-1	.	TRBJ1-4	.	TGCGCCAGCAGCCAAGATCAAAGTGGGGCAGGGGATGAAAAACTGTTTTTT	CASSQDQSGAGDEKLFF
TRBV20-1	.	TRBJ1-1	.	TGCAGTGCCAGTAGACCAGGGGTTTCGCCTGAAGCTTTCTTT	CSASRPGVSPEAFF
TRBV5-4	.	TRBJ2-7	TRBD2	TGTGCCAGCAGCTTGGCGACTAGCGGGGTCCTCGAGCAGTACTTC	CASSLATSGVLEQYF
TRBV27	.	TRBJ1-2	.	TGTGCCAGCAGTTTGTGGGTAGGGGACACTAACTATGGCTACACCTTC	CASSLWVGDTNYGYTF
TRBV7-7	.	TRBJ2-1	.	TGTGCTAGCAGCGCGTCGAGGGGGGGCAGTGAGCAGTTCTTC	CASSASRGGSEQFF
TRBV7-9	.	TRBJ2-5	.	TGTGCCAGCAGCTTAGTGCCAGACCGGGGAGAGACCCAGTACTTC	CASSLVPDRGETQYF
TRBV4-1	.	TRBJ1-6	.	TGCGCCAGCCGCTCTCACAGGGACTCCTATAATTCACCCCTCCACTTT	CASRSHRDSYNSPLHF
TRBV6-1	.	TRBJ2-4	.	TGTGCCAGCAGTGAAGGGGTAGGGGGGGCGGCCAAAAACATTCAGTACTTC	CASSEGVGGAAKNIQYF
TRBV5-1	few	TRBJ1-5	.	TGCGCCAGCAGCTTGACCGGGGAACCCAACCAGCCCCAGCATTTT	CASSLTGEPNQPQHF
TRBV12-3/TRBV12-4	.	TRBJ2-3	TRBD2	TGTGCCAGCAGTTTCGGGGGGGGAGATACGCAGTATTTT	CASSFGGGDTQYF
TRBV6-5	.	TRBJ2-1	.	TGTGCCAGCAGCGTAGGGGGGGACCCCTACAATGAGCAGTTCTTC	CASSVGGDPYNEQFF
TRBV5-1	.	TRBJ2-7	.	TGCGCCAGCAGAGAGCAGGGTCTCGAGCAGTACTTC	CASREQGLEQYF
TRBV4-1	.	TRBJ1-2	TRBD1	TGCGCCAGCAGCCACGTGGGACAGGGGGCGTCTGGCTACACCTTC	CASSHVGQGASGYTF
TRBV5-4	.	TRBJ2-5	TRBD1	TGTGCCAGCAGCACCCGGGACAGGGGAGGAGAGACCCAGTACTTC	CASSTRDRGGETQYF
TRBV10-3	.	TRBJ1-2	TRBD1	TGTGCCATCAGTCCGGGACAGGGGTCCCCCAATGGCTACACCTTC	CAISPGQGSPNGYTF
TRBV5-4	.	TRBJ2-5	.	TGTGCCAGCAGCTTCTTCGGTCCCCAAGAGACCCAGTACTTC	CASSFFGPQETQYF
TRBV5-1	.	TRBJ2-5	TRBD2	TGCGCCAGCAGCTTCGGGACTAGCGGAACCCATTACCAAGAGACCCAGTACTTC	CASSFGTSGTHYQETQYF
TRBV14	.	TRBJ2-7	.	TGTGCCAGCAGCCCCTGGACAGCCTACGAGCAGTACTTC	CASSPWTAYEQYF
TRBV5-1	.	TRBJ1-2	.	TGCGCCAGCAGTCTTGCGGGCTACGCTAACTATGGCTACACCTTC	CASSLAGYANYGYTF
TRBV25-1	.	TRBJ1-1	.	TGTGCCAGCAGTGCAAAGGGACACTTGAACACTGAAGCTTTCTTT	CASSAKGHLNTEAFF
TRBV4-1	.	TRBJ1-5	.	TGCGCCAGCAGCCAAGTGGTGGGGCGCAATCAGCCCCAGCATTTT	CASSQVVGRNQPQHF
TRBV27	.	TRBJ2-1	TRBD2	TGTGCCAGCAGTTTATCCGGGGGGGGCGGGGGTTACAATGAGCAGTTCTTC	CASSLSGGGGGYNEQFF
TRBV10-1	.	TRBJ2-7	.	TGCGCCAGCAGTGACACCTACGAGCAGTACTTC	CASSDTYEQYF
TRBV12-2	.	TRBJ1-4	.	TGTGCAAGTCGCTTCGCTCTAAACGGTGGGGACACCTCGACGATACCGACAAATGAAAAACTGTTTTTT	CASRFALNGGDTSTIPTNEKLFF
TRBV7-9	.	TRBJ2-3	.	TGTGCCAGCAGCTTAGTGGGCCCTAGCACAGATACGCAGTATTTT	CASSLVGPSTDTQYF
TRBV5-1	.	TRBJ2-3	TRBD2	TGCGCCAGCAGCTTGTCCGGGACTAGCGGGGGGCGCACAGATACGCAGTATTTT	CASSLSGTSGGRTDTQYF
TRBV7-3	.	TRBJ1-2	.	TGTGCCAGCAGCCTGGGGGGGAGTAACTATGGCTACACCTTC	CASSLGGSNYGYTF
TRBV19	.	TRBJ2-1	.	TGTGCCAGTAGTATAGGGACGGGGAGATACAATGAGCAGTTCTTC	CASSIGTGRYNEQFF